This T cell receptor beta chain was retrieved from a study of control samples from healthy donors and cancer patients. The repertoire was sequenced with immunoSEQ multiplex PCR; TCRdb's copy has only in-frame clones and lacks some. The sample lists some 99,000 clones; 75% to 90% were seen once. This CDR3 contains 15 residues. V shed 4 bases, J shed 6 bases, and the junction held 10 bases outside the gene matches. Germline CDR1 is SGHNT and CDR2 is YENEEA. Material: blood. The receptor was isolated from a woman in her forties or fifties in good health. This chain joins TRBV11-3 and TRBJ2-3; TRBD1 agrees at 7 bases. CDR3: CASSSRLQGSDTQYF. In DNA, the CDR3 is TGTGCCAGCAGCTCCCGCCTACAGGGGAGTGATACGCAGTATTTT. Looking up the rest from reference TRBV11-3 and TRBJ2-3 gives the full variable domain: EAGVVQSPRYKIIEKKQPVAFWCNPISGHNTLYWYLQNLGQGPELLIRYENEEAVDDSQLPKDRFSAERLKGVDSTLKIQPAELGDSAVYLCASSSRLQGSDTQYFGPGTRLTVL.